The 27 T cell receptor beta chains reported below all come from one sample, sequenced in a study of cytomegalovirus exposure and HLA in healthy donors. Primers for the PCR totalled 60 Vbeta and 13 Jbeta. Repertoires were generated with immunoSEQ multiplex PCR, while TCRdb's copy carries only in-frame clones and drops some. The repertoire consists of under 200,000 clones, with less than 80% occurring once and the leading ten covering around 4%. The sequenced sample was PBMCs. The receptor source for this set is a man in his forties or fifties in good health and CMV-seronegative.

The genes are TRBV7-2 and TRBJ1-1; TRBD1 matches at 8 bases. J was trimmed by 6 bases and V by 1 base; bases with no gene match: 4. The CDR3 spans 14 residues. Germline V gives CDR1 SGHTA, CDR2 FQGNSA. This CDR3 reads CASSLGTGTAEAFF. The CDR3 DNA reads TGTGCCAGCAGCTTAGGGACAGGGACCGCTGAAGCTTTCTTT.

V and J are TRBV5-4 and TRBJ2-7; the D gene is possibly TRBD2 (6 bases). Per the germline V gene, CDR1 is SGHNT and CDR2 is YYREEE (reference sequence). The germline V and J ends were trimmed by 4 bases and 5 bases, with 10 bases remaining between them. CDR3 length equals 12 residues. CDR3 in DNA: TGTGCCAGCAGCCGTGGAGGGGACGAGCAGTACTTC. Translation gives CASSRGGDEQYF. The entire variable domain, with the rest obtained from reference TRBV5-4 and TRBJ2-7, is as follows: ETGVTQSPTHLIKTRGQQVTLRCSSQSGHNTVSWYQQALGQGPQFIFQYYREEENGRGNFPPRFSGLQFPNYSSELNVNALELDDSALYLCASSRGGDEQYFGPGTRLTVT.

Here the CDR3 reads CASSLQVWTPAGMRYTF. CDR3 coding DNA: TGTGCCAGCAGCTTGCAGGTATGGACACCGGCAGGGATGCGGTACACCTTC. The V gene is TRBV5-4, the J gene TRBJ1-2; D possibly corresponds to TRBD1 (5 bases). V lost 1 base and J lost 11, with 27 bases in between. CDR1 is SGHNT, CDR2 YYREEE, per germline (reference sequence). The CDR3 is 17 residues long.

The J gene is TRBJ2-2, the V gene TRBV29-1; unclear D gene. Germline assignment: CDR1 SQVTM and CDR2 ANQGSEA. The CDR3 consists of 14 residues. The germline V and J ends were trimmed by 0 bases and 4 bases, with 9 bases remaining between them. CDR3 coding DNA: TGCAGCGTTGAAGATTTCGGTTCCACCGGGGAGCTGTTTTTT. It codes for CSVEDFGSTGELFF.

The chain links TRBV5-1 to TRBJ2-7, with D possibly matching TRBD2 (5 bases). Germline assignment: CDR1 SGHRS and CDR2 YFSETQ. This CDR3 has 14 residues. With 0 bases removed from V and 7 bases from J, the gap between germline ends came to 14 bases. The CDR3 here is CASSLGRLGQEQYF. CDR3 coding DNA: TGCGCCAGCAGCTTGGGGAGGTTAGGCCAGGAGCAGTACTTC.

This clone has just one count. As the CDR3 is not closed by the conserved phenylalanine or tryptophan, this likely results from a read error. The V gene is TRBV9, the J gene TRBJ2-7, with D possibly being TRBD1 (6 bases). Germline assignment: CDR1 SGDLS and CDR2 YYNGEE. The CDR3 totals 13 residues. V was trimmed by 0 bases and J by 9 bases, leaving 13 bases between them. The CDR3 protein is CASSVDRVQAQYL. For the CDR3, the DNA is TGTGCCAGCAGCGTAGACAGGGTTCAAGCGCAGTACCTC.

The chain couples TRBV6-6 to TRBJ2-5; D is undetermined. Between the trimmed V and J ends, which lost 6 bases and 4 bases, there was a span of 9 bases. The CDR3 is made up of 12 amino acids. Germline-derived CDR1 and CDR2 are MNHNY and SVGAGI (reference sequence). In DNA, the CDR3 is TGTGCCAGCAGGCAGGCCCTAGAGACCCAGTACTTC. Its translation: CASRQALETQYF.

This chain links TRBV7-2 with TRBJ2-7; TRBD1 matches at 10 bases. Germline V CDR1 and CDR2: SGHTA, FQGNSA. This CDR3 has 14 residues. J was trimmed by 9 bases and V by 4 bases; bases with no gene match: 9. The CDR3 DNA reads TGTGCCAGCAGCTCTCGGACAGGGGGAAAGGGGCAGTACTTC. Protein: CASSSRTGGKGQYF.

The chain is built from TRBV5-4 and TRBJ1-2, with D possibly being TRBD1 (6 bases). This CDR3 comprises 13 residues. V shed 0 bases and J shed 8 bases, with 11 bases lying between them. Germline CDR1 is SGHNT and CDR2 is YYREEE (reference sequence). DNA for the CDR3: TGTGCCAGCAGCTTGGACAGGGCCCGGGGCTACACCTTC. The encoded protein is CASSLDRARGYTF.

The genes are TRBV6-1 and TRBJ2-3, with 7 bases identical to TRBD1. With 4 bases clipped from V and 2 bases from J, the junction kept 9 bases outside the gene matches. Germline loops: CDR1 MNHNS, CDR2 SASEGT. This CDR3 is 16 amino acids long. The CDR3 protein is CASSGLTGKFTDTQYF. The CDR3, as DNA: TGTGCCAGCAGTGGGCTGACAGGGAAGTTCACAGATACGCAGTATTTT.

The chain links TRBV28 to TRBJ2-5; weak D call: TRBD2 (5 bases). Looked up from germline, CDR1 is MDHEN and CDR2 is SYDVKM. The CDR3 is made up of 15 amino acids. V was pared by 3 bases and J by 3 bases, with 14 bases between. CDR3 sequence: CASSFPRDGEETQYF. The CDR3 DNA reads TGTGCCAGCAGTTTCCCTCGGGATGGAGAAGAGACCCAGTACTTC.

This chain connects TRBV2 to TRBJ2-3; the match to TRBD1 covers 9 bases. Germline CDR1 SNHLY, CDR2 FYNNEI. The CDR3 runs 14 residues. V lost 9 bases, J lost 8 bases, and 12 bases stayed unmatched. The DNA of the CDR3 is TGTGCCAGGACGGGACAGGGCTTTGATGGTACGCAGTATTTT. This gives the protein CARTGQGFDGTQYF.

The rearrangement uses TRBV9 and TRBJ1-2; weak D call: TRBD1 (5 bases). This CDR3 has 15 amino acids. V gave up 4 bases and J gave up 4 bases, with 17 bases separating them. Germline CDR1 reads SGDLS; CDR2 reads YYNGEE. DNA of the CDR3: TGTGCCAGCAGCCCCAAGGACACCACATTCTATGGCTACACCTTC. It translates to CASSPKDTTFYGYTF.

The chain employs TRBV11-3 and TRBJ2-3; 13 bases match TRBD2. After removal of 2 bases from V and 7 bases from J, the junction contained 9 bases not matched to a gene. Germline CDR1 is SGHNT and CDR2 is YENEEA. The CDR3 loop spans 17 amino acids. Here the CDR3 reads CASSLNPGLAGLNTQYF. DNA for the CDR3: TGTGCCAGCAGCTTAAACCCGGGACTAGCGGGGCTAAATACGCAGTATTTT.

The chain links TRBV4-2 to TRBJ2-5, with 10 bases fitting TRBD2. V lost 5 bases and J lost 4; bases outside the gene matches: 7. Germline CDR1 reads LGHNA; CDR2 reads YNFKEQ. The CDR3 is 15 residues long. The CDR3 DNA is TGTGCCAGCAGCGAGCGGGGGGGCCAGGGAGAGACCCAGTACTTC. Its translation: CASSERGGQGETQYF.

This clone was picked up a small number of times. The rearrangement joins TRBV6-6 to TRBJ2-7; 7 nucleotides align to TRBD1. V lost 2 bases to trimming and J lost 1 base; unmatched junction nucleotides: 2. The germline V gene has CDR1 MNHNY and CDR2 SVGAGI (reference sequence). This CDR3 has 14 residues. The CDR3 loop reads CASSYGTASYEQYF. Written as DNA, the CDR3 is TGTGCCAGCAGTTACGGGACAGCTTCCTACGAGCAGTACTTC.

The chain combines TRBV29-1 with TRBJ1-2; TRBD1 aligns across 7 bases. V dropped 6 bases and J dropped 4; count of bases not matched to a gene: 17. CDR1 is SQVTM and CDR2 is ANQGSEA in the germline V gene. The CDR3 sequence is 16 residues long. For the CDR3, the DNA is TGCAGCGTCAAGAAACCGACAGGGCGCGGAGGCTATGGCTACACCTTC. Encoded protein: CSVKKPTGRGGYGYTF.

The rearrangement joins TRBV5-1 to TRBJ2-1; the match to TRBD1 covers 8 bases. There are 16 residues in the CDR3. J lost 6 bases, V lost 3 bases, and 11 bases had no gene match. The V gene's germline CDR1 is SGHRS and CDR2 YFSETQ. CDR3 DNA: TGCGCCAGCAGCTCCACCGGGACAGGATATGGCAATGAGCAGTTCTTC. Translated, it gives CASSSTGTGYGNEQFF.

This clone was recorded a few times. The chain recombines TRBV10-3 with TRBJ2-1; 7 bases match TRBD2. Germline-derived CDR1 and CDR2 are ENHRY and SYGVKD. This CDR3 is built from 12 residues. V shed 10 bases, J shed 6 bases, and the junction held 6 bases outside the gene matches. The CDR3 protein is CATRLASNEQFF. Here the CDR3 DNA reads TGTGCCACCAGACTAGCATCCAATGAGCAGTTCTTC.

This chain joins TRBV27 and TRBJ2-3; no definite D call. With 10 bases removed from V and 0 bases from J, the gap between germline ends came to 5 bases. CDR1 and CDR2 (germline): MNHEY, SMNVEV (reference sequence). The CDR3 covers 11 residues. CDR3 nucleotide sequence: TGTGCCACCCTTAGCACAGATACGCAGTATTTT. This gives the protein CATLSTDTQYF.

As to this clone: One junction end does not reproduce the germline sequence, and a read error may be involved. This CDR3 is CAGSAQGGSTDTQYF. In DNA form, the CDR3 reads TGTGCCGGCAGTGCTCAGGGTGGGAGCACAGATACGCAGTATTTT. The chain uses TRBV6-6 and TRBJ2-3; D is perhaps TRBD1 (5 bases). This CDR3 is 15 amino acids long. Germline loops: CDR1 MNHNY, CDR2 SVGAGI (reference sequence).

This clone has more than one count but fewer than ten. This chain links TRBV5-1 with TRBJ1-5; tentatively, D is TRBD1 (6 bases). Germline V gene sequence: CDR1 SGHRS, CDR2 YFSETQ. The germline V and J ends were trimmed by 0 bases and 6 bases, with 7 bases remaining between them. This CDR3 spans 13 amino acids. The CDR3, as DNA: TGCGCCAGCAGCTTGGAAGGGGGTCAGCCCCAGCATTTT. Its protein is CASSLEGGQPQHF.

This chain joins TRBV27 and TRBJ1-1; 9 nucleotides agree with TRBD1. Germline loops: CDR1 MNHEY, CDR2 SMNVEV (reference sequence). The CDR3 spans 13 residues. V lost 8 bases to trimming and J lost 1 base; unmatched junction nucleotides: 2. The CDR3 DNA follows: TGTGCCAGCGCACAGGGGGCGAACACTGAAGCTTTCTTT. Translated: CASAQGANTEAFF.

The chain couples TRBV5-1 to TRBJ2-7; TRBD1 agrees at 9 bases. V lost 4 bases and J lost 3; bases outside the gene matches: 8. CDR1 is SGHRS and CDR2 is YFSETQ in the germline V gene. The CDR3 is 15 amino acids. The DNA for the CDR3 is TGCGCCAGCAGCGGGGGGACAGGGTCTGACTACGAGCAGTACTTC. It is translated as CASSGGTGSDYEQYF. Complete variable domain (other parts from reference TRBV5-1 and TRBJ2-7): KAGVTQTPRYLIKTRGQQVTLSCSPISGHRSVSWYQQTPGQGLQFLFEYFSETQRNKGNFPGRFSGRQFSNSRSEMNVSTLELGDSALYLCASSGGTGSDYEQYFGPGTRLTVT.

The rearrangement links TRBV30 to TRBJ2-6, with unresolved D. The CDR3 is 15 residues long. Trimming removed 2 bases at V and 0 bases at J, with 8 bases between. Germline CDR1 is GTSNPN and CDR2 is SVGIG (reference sequence). The CDR3 nucleotides are TGTGCCTGGAGTTGGTCCAGCTCTGGGGCCAACGTCCTGACTTTC. This translates into CAWSWSSSGANVLTF.

This clone was seen only once. The chain couples TRBV14 to TRBJ1-1; D is perhaps TRBD1 (6 bases). This CDR3 contains 13 residues. Germline-derived CDR1 and CDR2 are SGHDN and FVKESK. V was clipped by 3 bases and J by 3 bases, with 8 bases between them. CDR3 sequence (DNA): TGTGCCAGCAGCCAGGGGGCTTACACTGAAGCTTTCTTT. It translates to CASSQGAYTEAFF.

The V call is TRBV7-3, the J call TRBJ2-1; the match to TRBD1 covers 9 bases. The junction had 3 bases not matched to a gene; V was cut back by 3 bases and J by 6 bases. The CDR3 is 14 amino acids. CDR1 and CDR2 from the germline V gene are SGHTA and FQGTGA. CDR3 DNA sequence: TGTGCCAGCAGCTTGGACAGGGGCGCCAATGAGCAGTTCTTC. This codes for CASSLDRGANEQFF.